These 31 T cell receptor beta chains share one sample of origin, sequenced in a study of cytomegalovirus exposure and HLA in healthy donors. 13 Jbeta primers and 60 Vbeta primers were used for the PCR. TCRdb keeps only in-frame clones here, not all; method: immunoSEQ multiplex PCR. The table includes more than 100,000 clones, over 70% detected once. Sequencing input: PBMCs. The origin of the receptors is a female donor in good health and CMV-seropositive.

This chain joins TRBV5-4 and TRBJ1-4, with D possibly TRBD1 on 5 matching bases. The length of the CDR3 is 15 residues. Germline-derived CDR1 and CDR2 are SGHNT and YYREEE (reference sequence). The V and J ends lost 1 base and 0 bases respectively, with 7 bases between them. CDR3 DNA: TGTGCCAGCAGCTTGAAAGGGGCAACTAATGAAAAACTGTTTTTT. Its protein product is CASSLKGATNEKLFF.

The V call is TRBV5-1, the J call TRBJ1-5, with D possibly being TRBD1 (5 bases). V was shortened by 0 bases and J by 6 bases, with 13 bases between the two germline ends. This CDR3 spans 15 amino acids. Germline-derived CDR1 and CDR2 are SGHRS and YFSETQ. This CDR3 reads CASSLVGGESQPQHF. The CDR3 nucleotides read TGCGCCAGCAGCTTGGTTGGAGGGGAGAGTCAGCCCCAGCATTTT.

The chain employs TRBV5-8 and TRBJ1-1, with 7 nucleotides matching TRBD1. J gave up 3 bases and V 5 bases, and 4 bases lay outside the gene matches. The germline CDR1 and CDR2 sequences are SGHTS and YDEGEE. The CDR3 has 13 residues. Written as DNA, the CDR3 is TGTGCCAGCAGACAGCAGGGGGACACTGAAGCTTTCTTT. This encodes CASRQQGDTEAFF.

The chain recombines TRBV27 with TRBJ2-7; a possible D gene is TRBD2 (5 bases). The CDR3 runs to 13 residues. Deletions cut 5 bases from V and 1 base from J, with 9 bases between. Germline assignment: CDR1 MNHEY and CDR2 SMNVEV (reference sequence). CDR3 sequence: CASSPGDSYEQYF. CDR3 nucleotides: TGTGCCAGCAGTCCCGGGGATTCCTACGAGCAGTACTTC.

This clone came up once. The chain carries TRBV2 and TRBJ1-6; no firm D call. Trimming took off 3 bases at V and 9 bases at J, with 15 bases between the two ends. The germline V gene has CDR1 SNHLY and CDR2 FYNNEI. The CDR3 extends over 15 amino acids. The CDR3 DNA follows: TGTGCCAGCAGTGAGTACAGCTCGGAGGGTTCACCCCTCCACTTT. Amino acids: CASSEYSSEGSPLHF.

This clone was seen a handful of times. The chain has TRBV10-1 and TRBJ2-7; D perhaps matches TRBD1 (5 bases). V lost 2 bases and J 0 bases, leaving 5 bases between the germline ends. The CDR3 is 13 residues long. Germline V gives CDR1 WNHNN, CDR2 SYGVQD (reference sequence). CDR3 residues: CASSEDSSYEQYF. CDR3 coding DNA: TGCGCCAGCAGTGAGGACAGCTCCTACGAGCAGTACTTC.

Regarding this clone: Other DNA variants within this sample encode the same CDR3. The V gene is TRBV5-1, the J gene TRBJ2-1, with D perhaps matching TRBD2 (5 bases). The V end lost 0 bases, the J end lost 2 bases, and 6 bases lay between the germline ends. CDR1 is SGHRS, CDR2 YFSETQ, per germline. The CDR3 is 14 residues long. The CDR3 sequence: CASSLAGTYNEQFF. CDR3 in DNA: TGCGCCAGCAGCTTGGCCGGGACCTACAATGAGCAGTTCTTC.

CDR3 nucleotides: TGTGCCAGCAGCTTTTCCGGGAACTACGAGCAGTACTTC. Its translation: CASSFSGNYEQYF. The genes are TRBV7-9 and TRBJ2-7, with a weak D call TRBD2 (5 bases). The CDR3 is made up of 13 amino acids. CDR1 is SEHNR and CDR2 is FQNEAQ in the germline V gene (reference sequence). V was clipped by 3 bases and J by 3 bases, with 9 bases between them.

The genes are TRBV6-5 and TRBJ2-1, with 10 bases matching TRBD1. The CDR3 consists of 13 residues. The trim removed 8 bases at V and 2 bases at J, leaving 0 bases unmatched. From germline, CDR1 is MNHEY and CDR2 SVGAGI. The CDR3: CASGQGAYNEQFF. Written as DNA, the CDR3 is TGTGCCAGCGGACAGGGGGCCTACAATGAGCAGTTCTTC.

The rearrangement joins TRBV18 to TRBJ1-4; D is undetermined. V lost 0 bases, J lost 7 bases, and 9 bases lay in between. The CDR3 consists of 14 residues. Germline V lookup: CDR1 KGHSH, CDR2 LQKENI. CDR3 nucleotides: TGTGCCAGCTCACCACCGGTGGAGAGTGAAAAACTGTTTTTT. It yields the protein CASSPPVESEKLFF.

The CDR3 coding sequence is TGTGCCTGGAGTCCAGGGCCCGGAAACACCATATATTTT. Its protein product is CAWSPGPGNTIYF. This chain uses TRBV30 with TRBJ1-3; TRBD1 is a possible D gene (5 bases). V was shortened by 2 bases and J by 4 bases, with 9 bases between the two germline ends. The CDR3 is made up of 13 amino acids. Germline-derived CDR1 and CDR2 are GTSNPN and SVGIG (reference sequence).

The rearrangement joins TRBV2 to TRBJ2-5; 10 bases agree with TRBD1. Germline-derived CDR1 and CDR2 are SNHLY and FYNNEI. The CDR3 sequence is 14 residues long. V lost 6 bases and J lost 5; bases outside the gene matches: 6. CDR3 nucleotides: TGTGCCAGCAGGCCCCGGACAGGGGGGGAGACCCAGTACTTC. Its translation is CASRPRTGGETQYF.

This rearrangement joins TRBV6-1 to TRBJ2-1; 7 bases fit TRBD1. Germline CDR1 and CDR2: MNHNS and SASEGT. Germline trimming cut 5 bases from V and 1 base from J; bases unmatched to any gene: 5. CDR3 length: 15 residues. CDR3 DNA: TGTGCCAGCAGTTCCGGGACAGCATCCTACAATGAGCAGTTCTTC. It translates to CASSSGTASYNEQFF.

This clone was seen a handful of times. The chain carries TRBV5-5 and TRBJ2-2, with 7 bases identical to TRBD1. Germline CDR1 is SGHKS and CDR2 is YYEKEE (reference sequence). V gave up 5 bases and J gave up 3 bases; unmatched junction bases: 4. CDR3 length: 14 residues. CDR3 amino acids: CASRRGQDTGELFF. As DNA, the CDR3 is TGTGCCAGCAGGAGGGGGCAGGACACCGGGGAGCTGTTTTTT.

This chain uses TRBV19 with TRBJ2-2, with 9 bases lining up with TRBD1. With V trimmed by 3 bases and J by 6 bases, 8 bases remained unmatched. CDR1 is LNHDA and CDR2 is SQIVND in the germline V gene (reference sequence). The CDR3 extends over 16 amino acids. The CDR3 here is CASSIVLWTGAGELFF. As DNA, the CDR3 is TGTGCCAGTAGTATTGTCCTGTGGACAGGGGCCGGGGAGCTGTTTTTT.

As regards this clone: Additional DNA sequences in this sample encode the identical CDR3. The V and J genes are TRBV6-1 and TRBJ2-5; tentative D call: TRBD1 (6 bases). Per germline, CDR1 MNHNS and CDR2 SASEGT. V shed 4 bases and J shed 4 bases, with 10 bases lying between them. The CDR3 is made up of 13 amino acids. Here the CDR3 DNA reads TGTGCCAGCAGTGTGGGGGCGAGAGAGACCCAGTACTTC. It specifies CASSVGARETQYF.

The genes are TRBV4-2 and TRBJ1-2; D not certain. Trimming left V 4 bases short and J 0 bases short, with 15 bases between. The CDR3 extends over 16 amino acids. The germline CDR1 and CDR2 sequences are LGHNA and YNFKEQ. The CDR3 loop reads CASSPQRRSTNYGYTF. The CDR3 DNA follows: TGTGCCAGCAGCCCCCAGAGGAGGAGCACTAACTATGGCTACACCTTC.

The chain has TRBV6-6 and TRBJ2-3, with 7 nucleotides matching TRBD1. V dropped 6 bases and J dropped 0; count of bases not matched to a gene: 3. From germline, CDR1 is MNHNY and CDR2 SVGAGI (reference sequence). The CDR3 totals 14 residues. The CDR3 loop is CASSWGQSTDTQYF. CDR3 in DNA: TGTGCCAGCAGCTGGGGACAGAGCACAGATACGCAGTATTTT.

The chain has TRBV10-3 and TRBJ1-2; a possible D gene is TRBD1 (5 bases). Germline CDR1 is ENHRY and CDR2 is SYGVKD. The CDR3 contains 14 residues. Trimming shortened V by 0 bases and J by 8 bases, and 13 bases separated the two germline ends. In DNA, the CDR3 is TGTGCCATCAGTGAGTCTTTCACCCAGGGAGGCTACACCTTC. The encoded protein is CAISESFTQGGYTF.

The rearrangement links TRBV28 to TRBJ1-4; D is ambiguous. The CDR3 covers 15 residues. The germline gives CDR1 MDHEN, CDR2 SYDVKM. The V gene lost 3 bases and the J gene lost 10 bases, with 18 bases spanning the gap. This CDR3 reads CASSFNIGQSGKLFF. The DNA for the CDR3 is TGTGCCAGCAGTTTCAATATCGGGCAGAGCGGAAAACTGTTTTTT.

The rearrangement links TRBV30 to TRBJ1-1, with 8 bases matching TRBD1. J gave up 0 bases and V 0 bases, and 9 bases lay outside the gene matches. The germline gives CDR1 GTSNPN, CDR2 SVGIG (reference sequence). There are 17 residues in the CDR3. In nucleotides, the CDR3 is TGTGCCTGGAGTGTACTATCCGCGACAGGGGTGAACACTGAAGCTTTCTTT. This encodes CAWSVLSATGVNTEAFF.

A word on this clone: The sample contains more than one DNA sequence encoding this CDR3. The chain is built from TRBV18 and TRBJ2-7, with D maybe TRBD2 (5 bases). With 3 bases removed from V and 4 bases from J, the gap between germline ends came to 10 bases. CDR3 size: 13 residues. Germline V gene sequence: CDR1 KGHSH, CDR2 LQKENI. The CDR3, as DNA: TGTGCCAGCTCACCCGCCGGAGGTTACGAGCAGTACTTC. This sequence encodes CASSPAGGYEQYF.

J is TRBJ2-1 and V is TRBV19; 9 nucleotides line up with TRBD1. The trim removed 5 bases at V and 13 bases at J, leaving 24 bases unmatched. The CDR3 runs to 18 residues. CDR1 and CDR2 (germline): LNHDA, SQIVND (reference sequence). CDR3 nucleotide sequence: TGTGCCAGTAGTCCACAGGATGGGGGACAGGGAATAGGTAGTCCCCAGTTCTTC. Its protein product is CASSPQDGGQGIGSPQFF.

V gene TRBV27 combines with J gene TRBJ1-1; TRBD1 is a possible D gene (6 bases). The germline gives CDR1 MNHEY, CDR2 SMNVEV (reference sequence). The CDR3 totals 12 residues. V lost 3 bases and J lost 8, with 10 bases in between. Here the CDR3 reads CASSFGTNEAFF. The DNA of the CDR3 is TGTGCCAGCAGTTTTGGGACAAACGAAGCTTTCTTT.

The gene calls are TRBV7-2 and TRBJ1-4; a possible D gene is TRBD1 (5 bases). Trimming removed 8 bases at V and 6 bases at J, with 16 bases between. Germline assignment: CDR1 SGHTA and CDR2 FQGNSA. This CDR3 has 14 amino acids. The CDR3 sequence is CASGKQVTDEKLFF. The DNA for the CDR3 is TGTGCCAGCGGCAAACAGGTTACAGATGAAAAACTGTTTTTT.

CDR3 sequence reads: CASSPTGTTNEKLFF. CDR3 coding DNA: TGTGCCAGCAGCCCCACAGGGACAACTAATGAAAAACTGTTTTTT. The chain joins TRBV9 to TRBJ1-4, with a tentative D call TRBD1 (6 bases). This CDR3 comprises 15 residues. Trimming shortened V by 4 bases and J by 0 bases, and 10 bases separated the two germline ends. Germline assignment: CDR1 SGDLS and CDR2 YYNGEE. The whole variable domain, remainder taken from reference TRBV9 and TRBJ1-4, is DSGVTQTPKHLITATGQRVTLRCSPRSGDLSVYWYQQSLDQGLQFLIQYYNGEERAKGNILERFSAQQFPDLHSELNLSSLELGDSALYFCASSPTGTTNEKLFFGSGTQLSVL.

The V and J genes are TRBV5-1 and TRBJ2-2; TRBD2 matches 7 bases. V lost 0 bases to trimming and J lost 0 bases; unmatched junction nucleotides: 2. The CDR3 is made up of 16 amino acids. The germline CDR1 and CDR2 sequences are SGHRS and YFSETQ. CDR3 DNA: TGCGCCAGCAGCTTGGCGGGGGGACCGAACACCGGGGAGCTGTTTTTT. Protein: CASSLAGGPNTGELFF.

The chain combines TRBV7-9 with TRBJ1-1; maybe TRBD1 (5 bases). With 4 bases removed from V and 1 base from J, the gap between germline ends came to 10 bases. Looked up from germline, CDR1 is SEHNR and CDR2 is FQNEAQ (reference sequence). The CDR3 covers 14 residues. Written as DNA, the CDR3 is TGTGCCAGCAGCTCCGGACAATCGAACACTGAAGCTTTCTTT. The encoded protein is CASSSGQSNTEAFF.

The V call is TRBV23-1, the J call TRBJ2-5; the match to TRBD2 covers 8 bases. TRBV23-1 is treated as an ORF (open reading frame) with a function not yet certain. Trimming at V came to 6 bases and at J to 7 bases, leaving 13 bases not matched to a gene. There are 15 residues in the CDR3. The CDR3 nucleotides read TGCGCCAGCAGCCGCGTGGGTAGCGGGGAAGGGACCCAGTACTTC. Translation gives CASSRVGSGEGTQYF.

This chain joins TRBV7-2 and TRBJ2-3; 8 bases line up with TRBD2. Germline-derived CDR1 and CDR2 are SGHTA and FQGNSA. V was clipped by 3 bases and J by 0 bases; unmatched bases: 5. The CDR3 sequence is 16 residues long. CDR3 loop: CASSFGGGLSTDTQYF. The CDR3 DNA follows: TGTGCCAGCAGCTTCGGCGGGGGGCTGAGCACAGATACGCAGTATTTT.

Comments on this clone: Other DNA sequences in the same sample also yield this CDR3. The genes are TRBV2 and TRBJ1-5; D may be TRBD1 (6 bases). The germline CDR1 and CDR2 sequences are SNHLY and FYNNEI. The CDR3 is 12 residues long. Trimming left V 9 bases short and J 3 bases short, with 9 bases between. As DNA, the CDR3 is TGTGCCAGTCCAGGGGACAATCAGCCCCAGCATTTT. Translation: CASPGDNQPQHF.